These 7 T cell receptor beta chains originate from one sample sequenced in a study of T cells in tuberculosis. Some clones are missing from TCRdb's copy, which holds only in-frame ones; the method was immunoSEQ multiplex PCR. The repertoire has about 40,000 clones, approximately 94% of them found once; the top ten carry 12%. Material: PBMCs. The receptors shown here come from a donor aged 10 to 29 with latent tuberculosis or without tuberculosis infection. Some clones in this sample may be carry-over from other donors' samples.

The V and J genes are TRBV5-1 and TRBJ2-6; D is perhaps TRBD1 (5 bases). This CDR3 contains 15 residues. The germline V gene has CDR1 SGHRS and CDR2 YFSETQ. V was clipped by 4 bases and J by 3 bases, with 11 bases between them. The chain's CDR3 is CASSAGSYGANVLTF. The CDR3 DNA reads TGCGCCAGCAGCGCAGGGTCTTATGGGGCCAACGTCCTGACTTTC.

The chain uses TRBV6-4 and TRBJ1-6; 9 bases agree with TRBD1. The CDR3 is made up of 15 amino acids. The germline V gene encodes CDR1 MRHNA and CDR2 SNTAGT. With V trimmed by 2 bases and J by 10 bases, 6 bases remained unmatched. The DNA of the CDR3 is TGTGCCAGCAGTGACACGGGGACAGGGACCTCACCCCTCCACTTT. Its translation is CASSDTGTGTSPLHF.

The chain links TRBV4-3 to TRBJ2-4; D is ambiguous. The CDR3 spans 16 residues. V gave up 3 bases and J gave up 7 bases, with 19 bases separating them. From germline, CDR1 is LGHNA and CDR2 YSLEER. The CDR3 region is CASSHTTTAVPNIQYF. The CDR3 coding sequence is TGCGCCAGCAGCCATACCACTACGGCCGTACCTAACATTCAGTACTTC.

CDR3 sequence reads: CASSRGTGSGNTIYF. The CDR3 bases are TGTGCCAGCAGCCGCGGGACAGGCTCTGGAAACACCATATATTTT. The chain uses TRBV7-7 and TRBJ1-3; TRBD1 matches at 8 bases. Trimming at V came to 5 bases and at J to 0 bases, leaving 3 bases not matched to a gene. Germline CDR1 reads SSHAT; CDR2 reads FNYEAQ (reference sequence). This CDR3 spans 15 amino acids.

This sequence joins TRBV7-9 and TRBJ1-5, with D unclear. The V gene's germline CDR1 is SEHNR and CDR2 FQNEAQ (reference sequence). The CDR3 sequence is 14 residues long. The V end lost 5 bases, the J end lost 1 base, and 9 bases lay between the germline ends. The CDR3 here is CASSRAGSNQPQHF. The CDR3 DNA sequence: TGTGCCAGCAGCCGAGCGGGAAGCAATCAGCCCCAGCATTTT.

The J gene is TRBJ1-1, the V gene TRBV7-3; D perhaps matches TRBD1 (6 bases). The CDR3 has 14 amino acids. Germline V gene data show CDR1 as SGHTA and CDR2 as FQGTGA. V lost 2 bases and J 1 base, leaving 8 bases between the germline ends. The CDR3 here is CASSLYRENTEAFF. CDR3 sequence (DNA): TGTGCCAGCAGCTTATACAGGGAGAACACTGAAGCTTTCTTT.

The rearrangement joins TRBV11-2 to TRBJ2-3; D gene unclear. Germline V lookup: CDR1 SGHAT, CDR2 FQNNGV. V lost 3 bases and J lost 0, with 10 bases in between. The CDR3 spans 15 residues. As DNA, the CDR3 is TGTGCCAGCAGCTTCGCCAGAAAGAGCACAGATACGCAGTATTTT. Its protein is CASSFARKSTDTQYF.